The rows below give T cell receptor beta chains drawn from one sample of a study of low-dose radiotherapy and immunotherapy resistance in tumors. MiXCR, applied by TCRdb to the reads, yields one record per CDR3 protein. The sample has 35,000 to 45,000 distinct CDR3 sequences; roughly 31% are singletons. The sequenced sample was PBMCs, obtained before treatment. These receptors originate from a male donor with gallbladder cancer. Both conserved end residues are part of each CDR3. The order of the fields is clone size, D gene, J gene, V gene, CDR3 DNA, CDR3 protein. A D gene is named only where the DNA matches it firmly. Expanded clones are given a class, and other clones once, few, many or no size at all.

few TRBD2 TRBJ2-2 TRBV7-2 TGTGCCAGCAGCTTAGGTCTAGCGGGAGGACCCCCGAACACCGGGGAGCTGTTTTTT CASSLGLAGGPPNTGELFF
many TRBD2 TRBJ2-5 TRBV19 TGTGCCAGTAGTGAAACTAGCGGGAGAGGGCAAGAGACCCAGTACTTC CASSETSGRGQETQYF
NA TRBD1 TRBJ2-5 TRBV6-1 TGTGCCAGCAACAGGGGGCGCAATATCGAGACCCAGTACTTC CASNRGRNIETQYF
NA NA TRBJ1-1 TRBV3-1 TGTGCCAGCAGCCAAGATGCTAGGGGGTTGAACACTGAAGCTTTCTTT CASSQDARGLNTEAFF
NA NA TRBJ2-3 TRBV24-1 TGTGCCACCAGTTCGACCGAAGATACGCAGTATTTT CATSSTEDTQYF
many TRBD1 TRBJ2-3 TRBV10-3 TGTGCCACTACAGACAGGGGCACAGATACGCAGTATTTT CATTDRGTDTQYF
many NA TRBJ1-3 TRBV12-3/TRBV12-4 TGTGCCAGCAGTTTAGGCGGGGGCGGGCCTGGAAACACCATATATTTT CASSLGGGGPGNTIYF
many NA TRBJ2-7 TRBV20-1 TGCAGTGCTAGATCGCGACCCCTTTCCTACGAGCAGTACTTC CSARSRPLSYEQYF
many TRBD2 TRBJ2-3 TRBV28 TGTGCCAGCAGTCCGCCAGGGACTAGCGGGATCACAGATACGCAGTATTTT CASSPPGTSGITDTQYF
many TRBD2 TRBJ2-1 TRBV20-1 TGCAGTGCTACAGGTTGGTCTAGCGGGGGTTACAGCTCCTACAATGAGCAGTTCTTC CSATGWSSGGYSSYNEQFF
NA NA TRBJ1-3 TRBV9 TGTGCCAGCAGCGGGGGAGGGACGGCGAACCGGGAGCGCACCATATATTTT CASSGGGTANRERTIYF
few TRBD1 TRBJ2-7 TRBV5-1 TGCGCCAGCAGACGGGCCTACAGGGGAGTCCGCGAGCAGTACTTC CASRRAYRGVREQYF
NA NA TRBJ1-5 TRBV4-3 TGCGCCAGCAGCCCAGCAACAGGGATTATAAGCAATCAGCCCCAGCATTTT CASSPATGIISNQPQHF
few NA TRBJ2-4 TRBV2 TGTGCCAGCAGGGAAGAAAACCTCGGCGCCAAAAACATTCAGTACTTC CASREENLGAKNIQYF
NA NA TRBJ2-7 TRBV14 TGTGCCAGCAGAGGGATAGGACAGCACCCCTACGAGCAGTACTTC CASRGIGQHPYEQYF
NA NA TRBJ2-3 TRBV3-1 TGTGCCAGCAGCCAAGAAGCCGATACGCAGTATTTT CASSQEADTQYF
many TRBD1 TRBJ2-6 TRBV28 TGTGCCAGCAGCCCCCAAAGACGGACAGGCCTGCACTCTGGGGCCAACGTCCTGACTTTC CASSPQRRTGLHSGANVLTF
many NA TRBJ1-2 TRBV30 TGTGCCTTTGTGGGGAAGGGGAACTATGGCTACACCTTC CAFVGKGNYGYTF
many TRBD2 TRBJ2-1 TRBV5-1 TGCGCCAGCAGCTTGGAGAGCGGGGGGGACAATGAGCAGTTCTTC CASSLESGGDNEQFF
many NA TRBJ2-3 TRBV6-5 TGTGCCAGCAGTCTTAGCCAGGGGGGTGTCCCGCAGTATTTT CASSLSQGGVPQYF
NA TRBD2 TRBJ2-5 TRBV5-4 TGTGCCAGCAGATCAGGCGGGGGGCAAGAGACCCAGTACTTC CASRSGGGQETQYF
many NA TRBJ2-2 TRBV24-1 TGTGCCACCAGTCGTCACACCGGGGAGCTGTTTTTT CATSRHTGELFF
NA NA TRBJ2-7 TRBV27 TGTGCCAGCAGTTTACAGGGTTCCTACGAGCAGTACTTC CASSLQGSYEQYF
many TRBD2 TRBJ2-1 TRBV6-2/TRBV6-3 TGTGCCAGCAGTGACCCCTTCGCGGGAGGTTACAATGAGCAGTTCTTC CASSDPFAGGYNEQFF
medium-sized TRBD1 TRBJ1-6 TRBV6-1 TGTGCCAGCAGTGAAGGCAGGGGGGAGTACTCACCCCTCCACTTT CASSEGRGEYSPLHF
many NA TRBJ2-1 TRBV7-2 TGTGCCAGCAGCTTTCCGTCGAAATTCAGTGAGCAGTTCTTC CASSFPSKFSEQFF
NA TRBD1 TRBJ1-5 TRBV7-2 TGTGCCAGCAGCCCAGGCGGACAGGGCAATCAGCCCCAGCATTTT CASSPGGQGNQPQHF
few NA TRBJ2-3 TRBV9 TGTGCCAGCAGCTCAGACAGGAGCGGCACAGATACGCAGTATTTT CASSSDRSGTDTQYF
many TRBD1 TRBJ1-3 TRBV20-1 TGCAGCGCCCAACAGGGGGCAGGAAACACCATATATTTT CSAQQGAGNTIYF
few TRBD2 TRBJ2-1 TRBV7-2 TGTGCCAGCAGCTCTCCCCGGGGACTAGCGGGACCCTACAATGAGCAGTTCTTC CASSSPRGLAGPYNEQFF
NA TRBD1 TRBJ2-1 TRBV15 TGTGCCACCAGCAGACCCTCCGGGACAGGTTACAATGAGCAGTTCTTC CATSRPSGTGYNEQFF
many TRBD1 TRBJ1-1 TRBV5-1 TGTGCCAGCAGCTTGGGACAGGGTGGGACTGAAGCTTTCTTT CASSLGQGGTEAFF
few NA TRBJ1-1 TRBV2 TGTGCCAGCAGGCAGGGTACTGAAGCTTTCTTT CASRQGTEAFF
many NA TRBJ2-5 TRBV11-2 TGTGCCAGCAGCTTAGGTGGGGTACAAGAGACCCAGTACTTC CASSLGGVQETQYF
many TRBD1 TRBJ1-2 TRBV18 TGTGCCAGCTCACCCGCCCCCGGGACAGAGATAAGGGGCTACACCTTC CASSPAPGTEIRGYTF
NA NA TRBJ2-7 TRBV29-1 TGCAGCGTTTTTTTTTCCGGATCCTACGAGCATTACTTC CSVFFSGSYEHYF
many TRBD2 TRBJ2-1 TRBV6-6 TGTGCCAGCAGTTCGGGACTAGCGGTCAATGAGCAGTTCTTC CASSSGLAVNEQFF
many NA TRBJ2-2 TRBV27 TGTGCCAGCAGTTTCCTCGAAACCGGGGAGCTGTTTTTT CASSFLETGELFF
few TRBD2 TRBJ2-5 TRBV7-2 TGTGCCAGCAGCTCCCCTGGGCGGGGGGGGAGGGCCCAGTACTTC CASSSPGRGGRAQYF
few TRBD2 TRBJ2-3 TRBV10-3 TGTGCCATCAGAGGGACTAGCGGGGGGGCCAGGGCAGATACGCAGTATTTT CAIRGTSGGARADTQYF
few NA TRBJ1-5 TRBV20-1 TGCAGTGCTAGAGAGAGCCCTCATCAGCCCCAGCATTTT CSARESPHQPQHF
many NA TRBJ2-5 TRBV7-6 TGTGCCAGCAGCTTAGCCGGAACGGGAGATTCTGAGACCCAGTACTTC CASSLAGTGDSETQYF
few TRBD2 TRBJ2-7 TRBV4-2 TGTGCCAGCAGTAAGCGGGAGTCCCCCTACGAGCAGTACTTC CASSKRESPYEQYF
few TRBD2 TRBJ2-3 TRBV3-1 TGTGCCAGCAGTTATGGGACTAGCGGGGGGGTTGCGGCTGCGCAGTATTTT CASSYGTSGGVAAAQYF
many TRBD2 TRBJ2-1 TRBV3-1 TGTGCCAGCAGCCAACCCCTTGGCGGGAGCTCCTACAATGAGCAGTTCTTC CASSQPLGGSSYNEQFF
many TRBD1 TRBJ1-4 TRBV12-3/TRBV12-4 TGTGCCAGTCTTGGACAGGGGCGAAAACTGTTTTTT CASLGQGRKLFF
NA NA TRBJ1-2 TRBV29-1 TGCAGTTCCGGGACAATCTATGGCTACACCTTC CSSGTIYGYTF
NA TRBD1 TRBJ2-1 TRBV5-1 TGCGCCAGCAGCTTACCCGGGACAGGGAACAATGAGCAGTTCTTC CASSLPGTGNNEQFF
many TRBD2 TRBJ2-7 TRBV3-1 TGTGCCAGCAGCCGGGGCGGGGGCGAGCAGTACTTC CASSRGGGEQYF
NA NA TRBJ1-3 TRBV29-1 TGCAGCGTGAGGGGGTTGCACGCGGCAAACTCTGGAAACACCAGATATTTT CSVRGLHAANSGNTRYF
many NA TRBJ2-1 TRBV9 TGTGCCAGCAGCGTAGAATCCTGGGGATTCTCCTACAATGAGCAGTTCTTC CASSVESWGFSYNEQFF
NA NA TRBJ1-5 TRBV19 TGTGCCAGTAGTCCCCATGGCAATCAGCCCCAGCATTTT CASSPHGNQPQHF
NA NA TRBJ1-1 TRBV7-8 TGTGCCAGCAGCAAACCGGGGCCCACTGAAGCTTTCTTT CASSKPGPTEAFF
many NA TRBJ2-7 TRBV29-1 TGCAGCGCCCGGACCTCACCCTACGAGCAGTACTTC CSARTSPYEQYF
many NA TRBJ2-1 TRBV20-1 TGCAGTGCTAGGGGACTCCACAACCACAATGAGCAGTTCTTC CSARGLHNHNEQFF
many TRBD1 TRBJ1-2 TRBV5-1 TGCGCCAGCAGCTTAGGGACAGGGAGAATCTATGGCTACACCTTC CASSLGTGRIYGYTF
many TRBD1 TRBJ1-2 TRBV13 TGTGCCAGCAGCACACAAAGGACAGGCGGAGGCTATGGCTACACCTTC CASSTQRTGGGYGYTF
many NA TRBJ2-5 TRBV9 TGTGCCAGCAGCGTAGCCCCTACGGCCCAAGAGACCCAGTACTTC CASSVAPTAQETQYF
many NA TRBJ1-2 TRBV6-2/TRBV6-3 TGTGCCAGCAGGACCCCTGGGAGTAACTATGGCTACACCTTC CASRTPGSNYGYTF
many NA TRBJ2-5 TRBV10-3 TGTGCCATCAGTGATGGGCCGCAAGAGACCCAGTACTTC CAISDGPQETQYF